A selection of T cell receptor beta chains follows, all from one sample in a study of cytomegalovirus exposure and HLA in healthy donors. The assay was immunoSEQ multiplex PCR, and TCRdb's table has in-frame clones only and misses some. This listing includes approximately 120,000 clones. The specimen sequenced was PBMCs. The receptor set was obtained from a woman aged 55 to 70 in good health and CMV-seronegative. CDR3s include the opening cysteine and the closing phenylalanine or tryptophan. D genes are given only for firm matches.

CASSLESSYEQYF TGCGCCAGCAGCTTGGAGAGTTCCTACGAGCAGTACTTC TRBJ2-7 NA TRBV5-1
CATRSTGSGEQYF TGTGCCACCAGATCGACAGGGAGTGGCGAGCAGTACTTC TRBJ2-7 TRBD1 TRBV15
CASSLDRNQPQHF TGTGCCAGCAGCTTGGACAGAAATCAGCCCCAGCATTTT TRBJ1-5 NA TRBV11-2
CASSPQGTYGYTF TGTGCCAGCAGCCCACAGGGAACGTATGGCTACACCTTC TRBJ1-2 NA TRBV7-2
CASSLPGSGANVLTF TGTGCCAGCAGCTTGCCCGGGTCTGGGGCCAACGTCCTGACTTTC TRBJ2-6 NA TRBV5-6
CASSVGQSHQETQYF TGTGCCAGCAGCGTAGGACAGAGCCACCAAGAGACCCAGTACTTC TRBJ2-5 NA TRBV9
CASSYGSSGNIQYF TGTGCCAGCAGTTACGGGTCGTCAGGGAACATTCAGTACTTC TRBJ2-4 NA TRBV6-5
CASKPGGAGTGELFF TGTGCCAGCAAACCAGGGGGCGCTGGAACCGGGGAGCTGTTTTTT TRBJ2-2 TRBD1 TRBV27
CASSQASASGNPDTQYF TGTGCCAGCAGCCAAGCCTCGGCTAGCGGGAACCCAGATACGCAGTATTTT TRBJ2-3 TRBD2 TRBV4-2
CASSLIDRAESYGYTF TGCGCCAGCAGTTTAATTGACAGGGCGGAGTCATATGGCTACACCTTC TRBJ1-2 TRBD1 TRBV10-1
CASSATGDGEKLFF TGTGCCAGCAGCGCGACAGGGGACGGTGAAAAACTGTTTTTT TRBJ1-4 TRBD1 TRBV9
CASSSGTPAYEQYF TGTGCCAGCAGCTCCGGGACTCCAGCCTACGAGCAGTACTTC TRBJ2-7 NA TRBV7-8
CASSFSTGLNTEAFF TGTGCCAGCAGCTTTTCGACAGGTTTGAACACTGAAGCTTTCTTT TRBJ1-1 NA TRBV9
CASSGGDNQPQHF TGTGCCAGCAGTGGGGGCGACAATCAGCCCCAGCATTTT TRBJ1-5 NA TRBV2
CASIGLAGEETQYF TGTGCCAGCATAGGACTAGCGGGCGAAGAGACCCAGTACTTC TRBJ2-5 TRBD2 TRBV25-1
CASSLLASTGELFF TGTGCCAGCAGCTTACTAGCTTCCACCGGGGAGCTGTTTTTT TRBJ2-2 NA TRBV7-8
CASSLRQGNSYEQYF TGTGCCAGCAGCCTCAGACAGGGAAACTCCTACGAGCAGTACTTC TRBJ2-7 TRBD1 TRBV6-5
CASKRDTDNEQFF TGCGCCAGCAAGAGGGACACCGACAATGAGCAGTTCTTC TRBJ2-1 NA TRBV10-1
CASSSPLRGGHEQYF TGTGCCAGCAGTTCCCCGTTGCGGGGTGGGCACGAGCAGTACTTC TRBJ2-7 NA TRBV27
CASSLQGANRQPQHF TGTGCCAGCAGCCTGCAGGGGGCGAATCGGCAGCCCCAGCATTTT TRBJ1-5 TRBD1 TRBV28
CASSSGQGETQYF TGTGCCAGCAGCTCCGGACAGGGAGAGACCCAGTACTTC TRBJ2-5 TRBD1 TRBV28
CASSGGTAGLAVGEQFF TGTGCCAGCAGTGGCGGGACAGCGGGACTAGCCGTCGGTGAGCAGTTCTTC TRBJ2-1 TRBD2 TRBV28
CASRLAEKYNEQFF TGCGCCAGCAGGCTAGCGGAAAAGTACAATGAGCAGTTCTTC TRBJ2-1 TRBD2 TRBV5-1
CASSSGGLAVNTGELFF TGTGCCAGCAGCTCCGGCGGACTAGCGGTGAACACCGGGGAGCTGTTTTTT TRBJ2-2 TRBD2 TRBV7-6
CASSHTLDGGYNEQFF TGTGCCAGCAGTCACACACTGGATGGAGGGTACAATGAGCAGTTCTTC TRBJ2-1 NA TRBV7-8
CTSSHGGPSGNTIYF TGCACCAGCAGCCACGGAGGCCCCTCTGGAAACACCATATATTTT TRBJ1-3 NA TRBV1
CASSPRTGQVPNTIYF TGTGCCAGCAGCCCCCGAACGGGACAGGTACCAAACACCATATATTTT TRBJ1-3 TRBD1 TRBV9
CASSLFLTTQETQYF TGTGCCAGCAGCTTATTTTTGACTACCCAAGAGACCCAGTACTTC TRBJ2-5 NA TRBV7-9
CASSPSGGGRGVQPQHF TGTGCCAGCAGCCCTAGTGGGGGCGGCAGGGGGGTTCAGCCCCAGCATTTT TRBJ1-5 TRBD1 TRBV13
CASSHLTGGTGELFF TGCGCCAGCAGCCATCTTACGGGGGGAACCGGGGAGCTGTTTTTT TRBJ2-2 TRBD2 TRBV4-1
CASSLSGTVYEQYF TGTGCCAGCAGCCTCAGCGGGACTGTCTACGAGCAGTACTTC TRBJ2-7 TRBD2 TRBV7-8
CASSFSGSGYRDTQYF TGTGCCAGCAGCTTTTCAGGTAGCGGGTATCGAGATACGCAGTATTTT TRBJ2-3 TRBD2 TRBV11-2
CASSYSTGEGSSPLHF TGTGCCAGCAGTTACTCGACAGGGGAGGGTAGCTCACCCCTCCACTTT TRBJ1-6 TRBD1 TRBV6-5
CAIRARESTNEQFF TGTGCCATCAGGGCTAGAGAGTCCACCAATGAGCAGTTCTTC TRBJ2-1 NA TRBV10-3
CASSLGQGLTQPQHF TGTGCCAGCTCACTGGGGCAGGGGTTGACTCAGCCCCAGCATTTT TRBJ1-5 NA TRBV18
CASTGRRTDTQYF TGCGCCAGCACCGGGAGGCGAACAGATACGCAGTATTTT TRBJ2-3 TRBD2 TRBV5-1
CASSLAPGQGAGYTF TGTGCCAGCAGCTTAGCCCCCGGGCAGGGGGCTGGCTACACCTTC TRBJ1-2 TRBD1 TRBV7-2
CSVGVRDLENEQYF TGCAGCGTTGGGGTCAGGGATCTCGAAAACGAGCAGTACTTC TRBJ2-7 NA TRBV29-1
CASSDGLAASTDTQYF TGTGCCAGCAGTGATGGGCTAGCGGCTAGCACAGATACGCAGTATTTT TRBJ2-3 TRBD2 TRBV2
CASSFGTVLSYNEQFF TGTGCCAGCAGCTTCGGGACAGTCCTTTCCTACAATGAGCAGTTCTTC TRBJ2-1 TRBD1 TRBV5-8
CASSVFTGVIGYTF TGTGCCAGCAGTGTATTTACAGGGGTTATAGGCTACACCTTC TRBJ1-2 TRBD1 TRBV2
CASSPGTGILYEQYF TGTGCCAGCAGCCCGGGGACAGGGATACTTTACGAGCAGTACTTC TRBJ2-7 TRBD1 TRBV7-9
CASSPAPRGYDIQYF TGTGCCAGCAGCCCCGCGCCGCGGGGGTATGACATTCAGTACTTC TRBJ2-4 TRBD2 TRBV7-9
CASSPRGRAETQYF TGTGCCAGCAGCCCTCGAGGTAGAGCGGAGACCCAGTACTTC TRBJ2-5 NA TRBV7-9
CTIHAGGQQFF TGCACCATACACGCCGGGGGACAGCAGTTCTTC TRBJ2-1 NA TRBV1
CASSQGRDTQYF TGCGCCAGCAGCCAAGGTAGAGATACGCAGTATTTT TRBJ2-3 NA TRBV4-1
CASRAGDPSYNEQFF TGTGCCAGCAGGGCAGGGGATCCCTCCTACAATGAGCAGTTCTTC TRBJ2-1 NA TRBV27
CSGLAGYQETQYF TGCAGCGGTCTAGCGGGGTACCAAGAGACCCAGTACTTC TRBJ2-5 TRBD2 TRBV29-1
CASSLGSGTNSYEQYF TGTGCCAGCAGCTTAGGATCCGGGACAAATTCCTACGAGCAGTACTTC TRBJ2-7 NA TRBV11-3
CASSFILAEETQYF TGCGCCAGCAGCTTTATTTTGGCGGAAGAGACCCAGTACTTC TRBJ2-5 NA TRBV5-1
CAISQAGATGNTGELFF TGTGCCATCAGTCAAGCGGGGGCTACCGGTAACACCGGGGAGCTGTTTTTT TRBJ2-2 TRBD2 TRBV10-3
CASTIKGLAPLGQQFF TGTGCCAGCACCATAAAAGGACTAGCGCCGTTGGGGCAGCAGTTCTTC TRBJ2-1 NA TRBV21-1
CASSLSRGRGTWYF TGTGCCAGCAGTTTAAGCAGGGGGCGCGGTACGTGGTACTTC TRBJ2-7 TRBD1 TRBV28
CASSPSSGTDTQYF TGTGCCAGCAGCCCCTCTAGCGGGACAGATACGCAGTATTTT TRBJ2-3 TRBD2 TRBV7-3
CASSHTRLKGNQPQHF TGCGCCAGCAGCCATACCAGACTCAAGGGCAATCAGCCCCAGCATTTT TRBJ1-5 NA TRBV4-1
CASSLRQTSTDTQYF TGTGCCAGCAGCCTGCGACAAACTAGCACAGATACGCAGTATTTT TRBJ2-3 NA TRBV16
CASSYGQNWGTEAFF TGTGCCAGCAGCTATGGACAAAACTGGGGCACTGAAGCTTTCTTT TRBJ1-1 NA TRBV5-4
CASSFGTLGETQYF TGTGCCAGCAGCTTCGGGACACTGGGGGAGACCCAGTACTTC TRBJ2-5 NA TRBV5-6